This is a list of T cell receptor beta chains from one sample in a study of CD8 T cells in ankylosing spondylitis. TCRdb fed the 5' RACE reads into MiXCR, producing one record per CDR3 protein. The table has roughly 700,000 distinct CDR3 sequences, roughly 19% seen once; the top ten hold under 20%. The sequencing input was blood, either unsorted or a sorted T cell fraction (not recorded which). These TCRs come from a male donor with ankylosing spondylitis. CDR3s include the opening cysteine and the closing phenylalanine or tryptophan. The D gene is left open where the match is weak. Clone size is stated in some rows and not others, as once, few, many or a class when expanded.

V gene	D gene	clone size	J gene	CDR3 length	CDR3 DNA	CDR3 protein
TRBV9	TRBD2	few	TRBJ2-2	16	TGTGCCAGCAGCGTAGACCCTAGCGGGAGATCCGGGGAGCTGTTTTTT	CASSVDPSGRSGELFF
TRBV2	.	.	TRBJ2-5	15	TGTGCCAGCAGTGAGGTTATGGGACTTCAGGAGACCCAGTACTTC	CASSEVMGLQETQYF
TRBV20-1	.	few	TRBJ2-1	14	TGCAGTGCATTAGCGCGGAGCTCCTACAATGAGCAGTTCTTC	CSALARSSYNEQFF
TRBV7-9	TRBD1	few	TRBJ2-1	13	TGTGCCAGCAGCGGAACAGGGGGTTGGGAGCAGTTCTTC	CASSGTGGWEQFF
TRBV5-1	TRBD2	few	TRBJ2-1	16	TGCGCCAGCAGCCCGGAGCGGGGGGGGTCCTACAATGAGCAGTTCTTC	CASSPERGGSYNEQFF
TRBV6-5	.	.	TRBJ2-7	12	TGTGCCAGCAGCTCTACCCTCCGAAAGCAGTACTTC	CASSSTLRKQYF
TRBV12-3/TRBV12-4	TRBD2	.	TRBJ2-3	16	TGTGCCAGCAGCCCGGGACTAGCGGGGGCTACAGATACGCAGTATTTT	CASSPGLAGATDTQYF
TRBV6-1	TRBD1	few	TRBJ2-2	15	TGTGCCAGCAGCAGACAGGGTATTTTGACCGGGGAGCTGTTTTTT	CASSRQGILTGELFF
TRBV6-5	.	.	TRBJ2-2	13	TGTGCCAGCAGTTACCATCCCAGCGGGGAGCTGTTTTTT	CASSYHPSGELFF
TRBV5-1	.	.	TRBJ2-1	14	TGCGCCAGCAGCCCCTACTTTGTCTACAATGAGCAGTTCTTC	CASSPYFVYNEQFF
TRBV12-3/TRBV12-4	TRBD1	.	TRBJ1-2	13	TGTGCCAGCAGACGACAGGGGGCGGGGGGCTACACCTTC	CASRRQGAGGYTF
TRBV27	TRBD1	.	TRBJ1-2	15	TGTGCCAGCAGTCCGAGACAGGGGCCTGGCTATGGCTACACCTTC	CASSPRQGPGYGYTF
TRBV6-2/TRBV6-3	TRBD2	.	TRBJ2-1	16	TGTGCCAGCAGTAAACGTAGCGGGAAAGCCCACAATGAGCAGTTCTTC	CASSKRSGKAHNEQFF
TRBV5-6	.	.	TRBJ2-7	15	TGTGCCAGCAGCTTGGGGCCAGGAGCCACCTACGAGCAGTACTTC	CASSLGPGATYEQYF
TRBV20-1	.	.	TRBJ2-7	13	TGCAGTGCTAGCGTTGGGGGGTACTACGAGCAGTACTTC	CSASVGGYYEQYF